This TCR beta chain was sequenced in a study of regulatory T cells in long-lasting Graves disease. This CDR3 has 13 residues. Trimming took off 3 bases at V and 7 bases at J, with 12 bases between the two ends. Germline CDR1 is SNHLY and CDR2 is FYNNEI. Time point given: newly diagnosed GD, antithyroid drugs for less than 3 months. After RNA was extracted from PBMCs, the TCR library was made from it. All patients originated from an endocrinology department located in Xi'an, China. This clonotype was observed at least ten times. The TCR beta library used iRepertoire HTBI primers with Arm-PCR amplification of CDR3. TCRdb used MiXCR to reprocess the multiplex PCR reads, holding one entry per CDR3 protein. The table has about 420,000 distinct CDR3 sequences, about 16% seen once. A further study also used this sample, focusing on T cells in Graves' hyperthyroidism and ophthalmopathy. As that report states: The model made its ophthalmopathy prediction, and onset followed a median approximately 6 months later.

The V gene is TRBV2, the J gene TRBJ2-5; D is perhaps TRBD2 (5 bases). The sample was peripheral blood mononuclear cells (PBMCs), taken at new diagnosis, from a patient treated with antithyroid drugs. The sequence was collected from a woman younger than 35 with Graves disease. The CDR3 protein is CASSDRGMGTQYF. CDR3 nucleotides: TGTGCCAGCAGTGACCGGGGTATGGGGACCCAGTACTTC. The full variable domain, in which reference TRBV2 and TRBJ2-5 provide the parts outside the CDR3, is EPEVTQTPSHQVTQMGQEVILRCVPISNHLYFYWYRQILGQKVEFLVSFYNNEISEKSEIFDDQFSVERPDGSNFTLKIRSTKLEDSAMYFCASSDRGMGTQYFGPGTRLLVL.